These T cell receptor beta chains were read from a single sample in a study of blood T cell repertoires in COVID-19. Profiling relied on immunoSEQ multiplex PCR, and the TCRdb table lists in-frame clones only, not all of them. Of around 300,000 clones in the sample, roughly 87% were seen once. Material for sequencing was PBMCs or T cells enriched from blood (not recorded which). The receptors shown here come from a woman aged 25 to 39 who had recovered from COVID-19. CDR3s include the opening cysteine and the closing phenylalanine or tryptophan. A D gene is named only where the DNA matches it firmly. The listing skips clone size in some rows; elsewhere it reads once, few, many or a size class.

abundance	v_gene	d_gene	j_gene	CDR3nt	CDR3aa
once	TRBV5-5	TRBD1	TRBJ1-2	TGTGCCAGCAGTACGACAGGGGGCTACGGCTACACCTTC	CASSTTGGYGYTF
-	TRBV3-1/TRBV3-2	TRBD2	TRBJ2-2	TGTGCCAGCAGCCAATTCCTCCCACACGGACTAGCGGGGGGCTCCTCGAACACCGGGGAGCTGTTTTTT	CASSQFLPHGLAGGSSNTGELFF
-	TRBV9	-	TRBJ1-2	TGTGCCAGCAGCGTAGATCCAGGGTACGGCTACACCTTC	CASSVDPGYGYTF
-	TRBV6-1	-	TRBJ1-5	TGTGCCAGCAGTGAAGGGACCGGAGGGGGCAATCAGCCCCAGCATTTT	CASSEGTGGGNQPQHF
-	TRBV27	-	TRBJ1-1	TGTGCCAGCAGTTTATCCCGGGGGAACACTGAAGCTTTCTTT	CASSLSRGNTEAFF
-	TRBV29-1	-	TRBJ1-2	TGCAGCGTCCGGCAGGGGAGGGACTATGGCTACACCTTC	CSVRQGRDYGYTF
-	TRBV11-2	-	TRBJ1-2	TGTGCCAGCAGCTTAGATCGGGGCAGGGGATCCCATGGCTACACCTTC	CASSLDRGRGSHGYTF
-	TRBV5-4	TRBD1	TRBJ2-7	TGTGCCAGCAGCGGTGGGACAGGCCGACCCCTGGTTGCCGAGCAGTACTTC	CASSGGTGRPLVAEQYF
-	TRBV5-5	-	TRBJ1-1	TGTGCCAGCAGCTTGGGACAGGTTATGTCTGAAGCTTTCTTT	CASSLGQVMSEAFF
-	TRBV29-1	TRBD2	TRBJ2-1	TGCAGTGTCAGGTCTGGGAGGGCCGAGTACAATGAGCAGTTCTTC	CSVRSGRAEYNEQFF
-	TRBV7-2	-	TRBJ1-3	TGTGCCAGCAGCTTACCTCACACCTTCTCTGGAAACACCATATATTTT	CASSLPHTFSGNTIYF
-	TRBV28	TRBD1	TRBJ1-1	TGTGCCAGCAGTCGTAGGACAGGAGAAGAAGCTTTCTTT	CASSRRTGEEAFF
-	TRBV19	-	TRBJ2-7	TGTGCCAGTAGTATAGGTACAGGTCGTGCCTACGAGCAGTACTTC	CASSIGTGRAYEQYF
few	TRBV12-3/TRBV12-4	-	TRBJ1-1	TGTGCCAGCAACCGAGGGGGGGCGGGTCAAGCTTTCTTT	CASNRGGAGQAFF
-	TRBV7-9	-	TRBJ1-6	TGTGCCAGCAGCCCGCAGACAGGACCCTATAATTCACCCCTCCACTTT	CASSPQTGPYNSPLHF
-	TRBV4-1	TRBD2	TRBJ2-2	TGCGCCAGCAGTACTAGCGGGAGTCCCGGGGAGCTGTTTTTT	CASSTSGSPGELFF
once	TRBV11-2	TRBD1	TRBJ1-1	TGTGCCAGCAGTTGGGACAGGACTGAAGCTTTCTTT	CASSWDRTEAFF
-	TRBV5-1	-	TRBJ1-1	TGCGCCAGCAGCTTTGCAGGGGCTGAAGCTTTCTTT	CASSFAGAEAFF
-	TRBV6-6	-	TRBJ1-6	TGTGCCAGCACCCAACTCCGGGTGGGGGGGGTCACCCTCCACTTT	CASTQLRVGGVTLHF
-	TRBV10-2	-	TRBJ2-7	TGCGCCAGCAGTGACGGTCACGAGCAGTACTTC	CASSDGHEQYF
-	TRBV9	TRBD1	TRBJ1-6	TGTGCCAGCAGCGTAGATCCTAGACAGGGGTATTCACCCCTCCACTTT	CASSVDPRQGYSPLHF
-	TRBV29-1	TRBD1	TRBJ1-2	TGCAGCGTTGGGACAGGGAGTGGGATACGTACGGGCTACACCTTC	CSVGTGSGIRTGYTF
-	TRBV9	TRBD2	TRBJ2-1	TGTGCCAGCAGCGGGGACTATTACAATGAGCAGTTCTTC	CASSGDYYNEQFF
-	TRBV30	TRBD1	TRBJ1-2	TGTGCCTGGAGTATGACGGGACAGGGGCTTTACACCTTC	CAWSMTGQGLYTF
-	TRBV7-9	-	TRBJ1-2	TGTGCCAGCAGCTTAGATTTGAGGGAGTATGGCTACACCTTC	CASSLDLREYGYTF
-	TRBV29-1	-	TRBJ2-2	TGCAGCGTTGCGGGACTTAGAAACACCGGGGAGCTGTTTTTT	CSVAGLRNTGELFF
-	TRBV7-3	-	TRBJ2-1	TGTGCCAGCAGCTTAGGGGCGGGGTCCTACGATGAGCAGTTCTTC	CASSLGAGSYDEQFF
-	TRBV7-9	TRBD1	TRBJ1-4	TGTGCCAGCAGCTTATCCAGGGGGACGTCTGAAAAACTGTTTTTT	CASSLSRGTSEKLFF
-	TRBV24-1	-	TRBJ2-5	TGTGCCACCAGTGATTTGGCGGGGCCCGGGGAGACCCAGTACTTC	CATSDLAGPGETQYF
-	TRBV11-3	-	TRBJ1-6	TGTGCCAGCAGCCCGACTAGGGGCTCCTATAATTCACCCCTCCACTTT	CASSPTRGSYNSPLHF
-	TRBV11-3	TRBD2	TRBJ2-3	TGTGCCAGCAGCTGGCCGTCGGGACTAGCCCGAGTAGTCACAGATACGCAGTATTTT	CASSWPSGLARVVTDTQYF
-	TRBV15	-	TRBJ2-1	TGTGCCACCAGCAGAGTGGGTTCGGGGTCGTTTTCCTACAATGAGCAGTTCTTC	CATSRVGSGSFSYNEQFF
-	TRBV30	TRBD1	TRBJ2-7	TGTGCCTGGAGTGGGCCAGGACAGGGGGTCCACGAGCAGTACTTC	CAWSGPGQGVHEQYF
-	TRBV4-3	-	TRBJ2-3	TGCGCCAGCAGCCAACAGGGGCTAGGAAGCACAGATACGCAGTATTTT	CASSQQGLGSTDTQYF
once	TRBV9	-	TRBJ2-7	TGTGCCAGCAGCGTCGGACAGTACCCCTACGAGCAGTACTTC	CASSVGQYPYEQYF
once	TRBV25-1	-	TRBJ2-2	TGTGCCAGCAATGAGGGGGGGGCAGGGAACACCGGGGAGCTGTTTTTT	CASNEGGAGNTGELFF
-	TRBV7-3	TRBD1	TRBJ1-1	TGTGCCAGCAGCTTCCTAGGGACAGGGAACACTGAAGCTTTCTTT	CASSFLGTGNTEAFF
-	TRBV7-9	-	TRBJ2-2	TGTGCCAGCAGCTCAGGGAGGTTTACCGGGGAGCTGTTTTTT	CASSSGRFTGELFF
many	TRBV27	-	TRBJ1-6	TGTGCCAGCAGTTTAACCGTGGCCCCCCATTCACCCCTCCACTTT	CASSLTVAPHSPLHF
once	TRBV7-2	-	TRBJ2-3	TGTGCCAGCAGCTCTCCGGGACTTAACCCAGATACGCAGTATTTT	CASSSPGLNPDTQYF
-	TRBV11-3	TRBD1	TRBJ2-3	TGTGCCAGCAGCTTGGGACAGGGCTTGGCAGATACGCAGTATTTT	CASSLGQGLADTQYF
-	TRBV28	-	TRBJ1-3	TGTGCCAGCTGGCCTGGTCATGGCTTCGTGATCTCTGGAAACACCATATATTTT	CASWPGHGFVISGNTIYF
-	TRBV27	-	TRBJ1-3	TGTGCCAGCAGTTCCGCCGCAGGGGAGTATGGTGGAAACACCATATATTTT	CASSSAAGEYGGNTIYF
-	TRBV19	TRBD1	TRBJ2-1	TGTGCCAGTTCCCACAGGGGGCGGGGGAGTGAGCAGTTCTTC	CASSHRGRGSEQFF
-	TRBV4-3	-	TRBJ1-1	TGCGCCAGCAGCTTACAAGTGACGGGAAACACTGAAGCTTTCTTT	CASSLQVTGNTEAFF
-	TRBV19	-	TRBJ2-1	TGTGCCAGTAGGACAGGATCCTACAATGAGCAGTTCTTC	CASRTGSYNEQFF